Listed below are T cell receptor beta chains from one sample, sequenced in a study of spatial heterogeneity in lung cancer. MiXCR, run by TCRdb on the 5' RACE reads, gives a single entry per CDR3 protein. The sample has tens of thousands of distinct CDR3 sequences, more than 6.5% seen once. This specimen consisted of PBMCs, obtained at surgery. The receptors come from a female donor with early-stage non-small cell lung cancer. Both conserved end residues are part of each CDR3. Each record gives: clone size, CDR3 length, V gene, J gene, D gene, CDR3 DNA, CDR3 protein. D genes are given only for firm matches. Expanded clones are given a class, and other clones once, few, many or no size at all.

>NA|12|TRBV6-2/TRBV6-3|TRBJ2-7|NA
TGTGCCAGCAGGGACAATCCCTACGAGCAGTACTTC
CASRDNPYEQYF
>NA|11|TRBV6-2/TRBV6-3|TRBJ2-2|NA
TGTGCCAGCCTATACACCGGGGAGCTGTTTTTT
CASLYTGELFF
>many|15|TRBV4-2|TRBJ2-1|NA
TGTGCCAGCAGCCAAGATCTAGGGGGGAGCAATGAGCAGTTCTTC
CASSQDLGGSNEQFF
>many|14|TRBV28|TRBJ1-2|NA
TGTGCCAGCAGTTTAGGGACAAAACGGTATGGCTACACCTTC
CASSLGTKRYGYTF
>many|14|TRBV19|TRBJ1-6|NA
TGTGCCTCGGAACAGGGAGGCCTATATTCACCCCTCCACTTT
CASEQGGLYSPLHF
>NA|13|TRBV6-2/TRBV6-3|TRBJ1-2|NA
TGTGCCAGCAGACCTGACTCCACTCGTGGCTACACCTTC
CASRPDSTRGYTF
>many|14|TRBV5-1|TRBJ2-1|NA
TGCGCCAGCAGTTCAGGGAGCTTTGAAAATGAGCAGTTCTTC
CASSSGSFENEQFF
>many|12|TRBV29-1|TRBJ1-1|NA
TGCAGCGTTGCAGGGCAGAACACTGAAGCTTTCTTT
CSVAGQNTEAFF
>NA|15|TRBV2|TRBJ2-5|NA
TGTGCCAGCACAACACGCCTAGGGCCCCAAGAGACCCAGTACTTC
CASTTRLGPQETQYF
>many|17|TRBV4-1|TRBJ2-3|TRBD1
TGCGCCAGCAGCCAGGATGGGACAGGGCCCACCCCTTATACGCAGTATTTT
CASSQDGTGPTPYTQYF
>many|15|TRBV19|TRBJ2-1|NA
TGTGCCAGTAGACTCGGGGCAGGCGGATTCAATGAGCAGTTCTTC
CASRLGAGGFNEQFF
>once|13|TRBV7-7|TRBJ2-5|NA
TGTGCCAGCAGCACGATGGGGGGACAGACCCAGTACTTC
CASSTMGGQTQYF
>many|11|TRBV20-1|TRBJ1-5|NA
TGCAGTGCTAGGGGCGGGGGGCCCCAGCATTTT
CSARGGGPQHF
>NA|14|TRBV12-5|TRBJ2-2|NA
TGTGCTAGTGGTTTGGTACCGTTCCCCGGGGAGCTGTTTTTT
CASGLVPFPGELFF
>many|13|TRBV15|TRBJ2-5|NA
TGTGCCACCGCACGCGAGGCGGCAGAGACCCAGTACTTC
CATAREAAETQYF
>many|16|TRBV9|TRBJ2-5|TRBD2
TGTGCCAGCAGCGTAGGATATGGCGGGGGGGCAGAGACCCAGTACTTC
CASSVGYGGGAETQYF
>many|13|TRBV29-1|TRBJ2-2|NA
TGCAGCGTTGGACGAGGGAACACCGGGGAGCTGTTTTTT
CSVGRGNTGELFF
>many|16|TRBV5-1|TRBJ2-3|NA
TGCGCCAGCAGCTTGATGAATGGACAGCCCACAGATACGCAGTATTTT
CASSLMNGQPTDTQYF
>many|16|TRBV7-3|TRBJ2-1|TRBD2
TGTGCCAGCAGCTTAGAAGGGACTAGCGGGGGCAATGAGCAGTTCTTC
CASSLEGTSGGNEQFF
>few|13|TRBV29-1|TRBJ2-1|NA
TGCAGCGTTGTCCGGGACATCAACAATGAGCAGTTCTTC
CSVVRDINNEQFF
>many|15|TRBV5-1|TRBJ2-5|TRBD2
TGCGCCAGCAGCCTTGGGGGGGAGAGGCAGGAGACCCAGTACTTC
CASSLGGERQETQYF
>many|13|TRBV11-3|TRBJ1-1|NA
TGTGCCAGCAGTCCCGGGACGGCCACTGAAGCTTTCTTT
CASSPGTATEAFF
>many|15|TRBV4-3|TRBJ2-2|NA
TGCGCCAGCAGCCAAGATCCGCGACAGCATGGGGAGCTGTTTTTT
CASSQDPRQHGELFF
>many|13|TRBV29-1|TRBJ2-5|TRBD2
TGCAGCGGAGAGACTAGCGGGGGAGAGACCCAGTACTTC
CSGETSGGETQYF
>many|11|TRBV20-1|TRBJ2-7|NA
TGCAGTGCAGAACAGGGATACGAGCAGTACTTC
CSAEQGYEQYF
>few|14|TRBV7-9|TRBJ1-6|NA
TGTGCCAGCAGCCTAGACAGGTCGAATTCACCCCTCCACTTT
CASSLDRSNSPLHF
>few|15|TRBV27|TRBJ2-3|TRBD2
TGTGCCAGCAACAGGCTAGCGGGAGATACAGATACGCAGTATTTT
CASNRLAGDTDTQYF
>NA|13|TRBV20-1|TRBJ2-3|NA
TGCAGTGCTCTCGGTTATAGTACAGATACGCAGTATTTT
CSALGYSTDTQYF
>many|17|TRBV9|TRBJ2-3|TRBD2
TGTGCCAGCAGCGTAGCCGGAAGCGGGGGGTTCACAGATACGCAGTATTTT
CASSVAGSGGFTDTQYF
>few|15|TRBV5-5|TRBJ1-4|TRBD1
TGTGCCAGCAGCTTCCAGACAGGGCCTAATGAAAAACTGTTTTTT
CASSFQTGPNEKLFF
>many|15|TRBV25-1|TRBJ2-1|NA
TGTGCCGCCGGCCCTTACCAGGGCAACACAATGAGGCAGTTCTTC
CAAGPYQGNTMRQFF
>many|14|TRBV11-2|TRBJ2-7|TRBD1
TGTGCCAGCAGCCTCGGGACAGTACTTTACGAGCAGTACTTC
CASSLGTVLYEQYF
>few|14|TRBV5-1|TRBJ2-1|NA
TGCGCCAGCAGCTTCCGGCAGGTTTACAATGAGCAGTTCTTC
CASSFRQVYNEQFF
>many|13|TRBV2|TRBJ2-1|TRBD2
TGTGCCAGCAAAAGCGGGGACTACAATGAGCAGTTCTTC
CASKSGDYNEQFF
>many|15|TRBV7-2|TRBJ1-4|NA
TGTGCCAGCAGCCCCCAACAGGGATATAATGAAAAACTGTTTTTT
CASSPQQGYNEKLFF
>many|13|TRBV12-3/TRBV12-4|TRBJ1-1|NA
TGTGCCAGCAGTTTCCGGTCGACATTCGAAGCTTTCTTT
CASSFRSTFEAFF
>many|15|TRBV20-1|TRBJ2-3|NA
TGCAGTGCTAGTGGCCCCAGGGCCCGCACAGATACGCAGTATTTT
CSASGPRARTDTQYF